This T cell receptor (beta chain) stems from a study of T cells in tumors after PD-1 blockade. On the study more broadly: Some patients also took daily vismodegib 150 mg during anti-PD-1 treatment. Blood samples averaged roughly 110,000 templates (range roughly 22,000-260,000) and fewer than 45,000 unique clonotypes.

Study-wide findings and caveats: Around 45% of tumor TCR clonotypes were also found in blood.

Input was 616 ng to 6,004 ng of genomic DNA from tumor or blood. Trimming cost V 10 bases and J 1 base; bases outside gene matches: 4. The CDR3 is made up of 14 amino acids. Germline-derived CDR1 and CDR2 are SGHTA and FQGNSA. Data came from immunoSEQ multiplex PCR; TCRdb stores just in-frame clones and leaves some out. Among 60,000 to 75,000 clones listed, 74% were seen once. Of note for this clone: Its antigen is undetermined.

The sequencing here drew on PBMCs, taken after anti-PD-1 treatment. This sequence originates from a human donor with basal cell carcinoma. The chain carries TRBV7-2 and TRBJ1-6, with 7 bases that match TRBD1. CDR3: CATRTGSYNSPLHF. The CDR3 DNA follows: TGTGCCACCCGGACAGGTTCCTATAATTCACCCCTCCACTTT.